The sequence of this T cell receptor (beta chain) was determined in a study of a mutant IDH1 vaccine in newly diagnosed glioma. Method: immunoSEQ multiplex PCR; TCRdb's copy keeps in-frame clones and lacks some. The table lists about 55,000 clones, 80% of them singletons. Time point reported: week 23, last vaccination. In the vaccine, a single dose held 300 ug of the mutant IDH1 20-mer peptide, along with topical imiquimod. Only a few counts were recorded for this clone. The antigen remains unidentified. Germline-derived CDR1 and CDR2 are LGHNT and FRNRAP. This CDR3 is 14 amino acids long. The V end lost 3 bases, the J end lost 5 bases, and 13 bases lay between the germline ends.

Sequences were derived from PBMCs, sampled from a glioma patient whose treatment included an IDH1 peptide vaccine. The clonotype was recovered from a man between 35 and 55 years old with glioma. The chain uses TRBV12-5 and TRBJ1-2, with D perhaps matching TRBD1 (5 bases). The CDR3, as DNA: TGTGCTAGTGGTTTCCCCCCGACAGCGTATGGCTACACCTTC. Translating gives CASGFPPTAYGYTF.